This entry describes one T cell receptor beta chain. Germline values: CDR1 MNHEY, CDR2 SVGAGI. The CDR3 totals 12 residues. The V end was cut by 5 bases, the J end by 6 bases, with 11 bases between. This entry belongs to a study of blood T cell repertoires in COVID-19. Study in general: Specimens from acute and convalescent COVID-19 originated in the United States, Italy and Spain. The analysed material was cDNA or gDNA that came from T cells, B-cell-depleted T cells, or PBMCs.

Those enrolled in Seattle joined during active infection and were followed longitudinally afterward. Original handling: Counts of nucleated cells, estimated from reference gene primer amplification, were obtained. Some clones are missing from TCRdb's copy, which holds only in-frame ones; the method was immunoSEQ multiplex PCR. V, J and clone size are those of that table, while D and trimming were read from the DNA. Of hundreds of thousands of clones listed, approximately 84% were seen once; the top ten hold approximately 10%. The gene calls are TRBV6-5 and TRBJ2-7; D might be TRBD1 (6 bases). This TCR was recovered from a man aged 45-60 years with COVID-19, enrolled during active disease. Sequenced sample: peripheral blood. CDR3 nucleotide sequence: TGTGCCAGCAGTACAGGGTTAGGCGAGCAGTACTTC. Translated: CASSTGLGEQYF.